This passage covers 17 T cell receptor beta chains from one sample sequenced in a study of blood T cell repertoires in COVID-19. Profiled with immunoSEQ multiplex PCR; TCRdb holds only in-frame clones, not every one. Counted here are about 300,000 clones, around 87% occurring once; the ten biggest clones make up approximately 4%. The specimen was PBMCs or T cells enriched from blood (not recorded which). These receptors originate from a woman aged 18 to 35 with acute COVID-19.

CDR3 residues: CASSFQTSTGPDTQYF. In DNA form, the CDR3 reads TGCGCCAGCAGCTTTCAAACCTCCACAGGGCCAGATACGCAGTATTTT. The V gene is TRBV5-1, the J gene TRBJ2-3; perhaps TRBD1 as D (6 bases). The CDR3 contains 16 residues. CDR1 and CDR2 from the germline V gene are SGHRS and YFSETQ. Trimming removed 2 bases at V and 4 bases at J, with 17 bases between.

J is TRBJ2-1 and V is TRBV5-1, with 9 bases that match TRBD1. CDR3 length equals 16 residues. Germline V gives CDR1 SGHRS, CDR2 YFSETQ. With 3 bases clipped from V and 4 bases from J, the junction kept 8 bases outside the gene matches. CDR3 DNA: TGCGCCAGCAGCTCGGGACAGGGTACCATATACAATGAGCAGTTCTTC. Encoded protein: CASSSGQGTIYNEQFF.

As DNA, the CDR3 is TGTGCCAGCAGTTTAATCACGGAACTCAGCGTGGCCAACGTCCTGACTTTC. It is translated as CASSLITELSVANVLTF. The chain joins TRBV27 to TRBJ2-6; no clear D. Germline V gives CDR1 MNHEY, CDR2 SMNVEV (reference sequence). The CDR3 is made up of 17 amino acids. V was trimmed by 2 bases and J by 6 bases, leaving 17 bases between them.

V gene TRBV6-5 combines with J gene TRBJ2-2, with TRBD1 as a possible D gene (7 bases). V lost 9 bases, J lost 3 bases, and 17 bases lay in between. Per the germline V gene, CDR1 is MNHEY and CDR2 is SVGAGI. This CDR3 spans 15 amino acids. Written as DNA, the CDR3 is TGTGCCAGAACCAGGGGGGTGGGATACACCGGGGAGCTGTTTTTT. Translated: CARTRGVGYTGELFF.

The chain combines TRBV7-8 with TRBJ2-7; tentatively, D is TRBD1 (6 bases). The germline V gene encodes CDR1 SGHVS and CDR2 FQNEAQ. Trimming took off 5 bases at V and 3 bases at J, with 8 bases between the two ends. This CDR3 is built from 12 residues. DNA of the CDR3: TGTGCCAGCAGCGAGGGACACTACGAGCAGTACTTC. This codes for CASSEGHYEQYF.

The gene calls are TRBV10-3 and TRBJ1-1; no clear D. Between the trimmed V and J ends, which lost 0 bases and 8 bases, there was a span of 4 bases. The CDR3 extends over 11 amino acids. Germline lookup yields CDR1 ENHRY and CDR2 SYGVKD. The CDR3 DNA is TGTGCCATCAGTGAGTCGGAGGAAGCTTTCTTT. The encoded protein is CAISESEEAFF.

This clone was observed once. The CDR3 sequence is CASVVGAKEKLFF. The DNA for the CDR3 is TGTGCCAGCGTAGTGGGGGCGAAGGAAAAACTGTTTTTT. The V and J genes are TRBV6-5 and TRBJ1-4, with TRBD1 as a possible D gene (6 bases). The V gene lost 8 bases and the J gene lost 8 bases, with 15 bases spanning the gap. The CDR3 loop spans 13 amino acids. Per the germline V gene, CDR1 is MNHEY and CDR2 is SVGAGI.

The sample holds one count of this clone. The chain is built from TRBV13 and TRBJ2-4; 9 nucleotides match TRBD2. The CDR3 is made up of 15 amino acids. The trim removed 5 bases at V and 3 bases at J, leaving 5 bases unmatched. Germline V gives CDR1 PRHDT, CDR2 FYEKMQ (reference sequence). The CDR3 sequence is CASSVAGEGKNIQYF. CDR3 coding DNA: TGTGCCAGCAGCGTAGCGGGAGAGGGCAAAAACATTCAGTACTTC.

The chain combines TRBV18 with TRBJ1-1, with a tentative D call TRBD1 (5 bases). CDR3 size: 17 residues. V lost 2 bases, J lost 1 base, and 17 bases lay in between. Germline assignment: CDR1 KGHSH and CDR2 LQKENI. As DNA, the CDR3 is TGTGCCAGCTCACCATCCCTGGGGGGGGGAAAGAACACTGAAGCTTTCTTT. This translates into CASSPSLGGGKNTEAFF.

The J gene is TRBJ1-1, the V gene TRBV6-4; weak D call: TRBD1 (6 bases). Germline V gene data show CDR1 as MRHNA and CDR2 as SNTAGT. V was cut by 6 bases and J by 0 bases, with 17 bases left in between. The CDR3 length is 16 residues. The CDR3 spells CASSRSRDTLNTEAFF. The DNA for the CDR3 is TGTGCCAGCAGCCGTTCCAGGGACACCTTGAACACTGAAGCTTTCTTT.

The gene calls are TRBV28 and TRBJ2-2, with 7 bases identical to TRBD2. Trimming at V came to 7 bases and at J to 0 bases, leaving 5 bases not matched to a gene. CDR1 is MDHEN, CDR2 SYDVKM, per germline. The CDR3 spans 15 residues. CDR3 nucleotide sequence: TGTGCCAGCACCGTGGGAGGGACGAACACCGGGGAGCTGTTTTTT. Amino acid sequence: CASTVGGTNTGELFF.

J is TRBJ2-5 and V is TRBV3-1 (or the pseudogene TRBV3-2); D remains unclear. Germline values: CDR1 LGHDT, CDR2 YNNKEL (reference sequence). The CDR3 is 13 residues long. V lost 4 bases to trimming and J lost 4 bases, with 10 bases between them. The CDR3 sequence: CASSLISGETQYF. Written as DNA, the CDR3 is TGTGCCAGCAGCCTTATCTCAGGAGAGACCCAGTACTTC.

The V and J genes are TRBV27 and TRBJ2-1; 9 positions agree with TRBD2. J gave up 7 bases and V 5 bases, and 9 bases lay outside the gene matches. CDR3 size: 15 residues. Germline V lookup: CDR1 MNHEY, CDR2 SMNVEV (reference sequence). This CDR3 is CASSAVAGEVNEQFF. CDR3 bases: TGTGCCAGCAGTGCGGTAGCGGGAGAAGTAAATGAGCAGTTCTTC.

The chain links TRBV6-5 to TRBJ2-3, with 12 bases fitting TRBD2. CDR1 and CDR2 from the germline V gene are MNHEY and SVGAGI. The CDR3 totals 15 residues. After removal of 5 bases from V and 5 bases from J, the junction contained 5 bases not matched to a gene. The CDR3 sequence: CASSQTSGSGDTQYF. The DNA for the CDR3 is TGTGCCAGCAGTCAGACTAGCGGGAGTGGAGATACGCAGTATTTT.

This clone was recorded only once. The chain joins TRBV10-2 to TRBJ1-3; no firm D call. V gave up 10 bases and J gave up 0 bases, with 10 bases separating them. Germline values: CDR1 WSHSY, CDR2 SAAADI. This CDR3 region has 13 residues. CDR3 DNA: TGCGCCACCGAGGGAACCTCTGGAAACACCATATATTTT. Its translation is CATEGTSGNTIYF.

V usage is TRBV29-1 and J usage is TRBJ2-3, with 13 bases lining up with TRBD2. The V gene end was trimmed by 7 bases and the J gene end by 3 bases; junction bases not matched to a gene: 7. This CDR3 has 15 amino acids. Germline V gene sequence: CDR1 SQVTM, CDR2 ANQGSEA. This chain's CDR3 is CSGRTTSGRTDTQYF. The DNA of the CDR3 is TGCAGCGGCAGGACGACTAGCGGGAGGACAGATACGCAGTATTTT.

The chain uses TRBV5-6 and TRBJ2-7, with 7 bases lining up with TRBD2. J was trimmed by 6 bases and V by 2 bases; bases with no gene match: 2. There are 12 residues in the CDR3. Germline-derived CDR1 and CDR2 are SGHDT and YYEEEE. The CDR3 sequence: CASSFGGGEQYF. The CDR3 coding sequence is TGTGCCAGCAGCTTTGGGGGGGGCGAGCAGTACTTC.